This T cell receptor beta chain was identified in a study of regulatory T cells. Study results and caveats: In CD3G-deficient patients, conventional CD4+ T cells were enriched for hydrophobic CDR3 residues at positions 6 and 7.

Germline loops: CDR1 SEHNR, CDR2 FQNEAQ (reference sequence). Trimming left V 5 bases short and J 9 bases short, with 14 bases between. The length of the CDR3 is 13 residues. Primers: 52 TRBV forward and 13 TRBJ reverse. Sequencing used immunoSEQ multiplex PCR; TCRdb keeps in-frame clones, though not all of them. The data hold fewer than 20,000 clones, with about 79% observed a single time. Autoimmunity was present in every CD3G-deficient patient, worse in two. Patients aged 2 to 39 years had fewer naive and more memory CD4+ and CD8+ T cells. With regard to this clone: What it binds is unknown.

What was sequenced was conventional CD4+ T cells sorted from blood. The receptor was derived from a person aged 30-39 years with CD3G deficiency. This chain joins TRBV7-9 and TRBJ2-1; D may be TRBD1 or TRBD2 (6 bases each). CDR3 residues: CASSEVEGGEQFF. The CDR3 DNA follows: TGTGCCAGCAGCGAAGTTGAGGGGGGTGAGCAGTTCTTC.